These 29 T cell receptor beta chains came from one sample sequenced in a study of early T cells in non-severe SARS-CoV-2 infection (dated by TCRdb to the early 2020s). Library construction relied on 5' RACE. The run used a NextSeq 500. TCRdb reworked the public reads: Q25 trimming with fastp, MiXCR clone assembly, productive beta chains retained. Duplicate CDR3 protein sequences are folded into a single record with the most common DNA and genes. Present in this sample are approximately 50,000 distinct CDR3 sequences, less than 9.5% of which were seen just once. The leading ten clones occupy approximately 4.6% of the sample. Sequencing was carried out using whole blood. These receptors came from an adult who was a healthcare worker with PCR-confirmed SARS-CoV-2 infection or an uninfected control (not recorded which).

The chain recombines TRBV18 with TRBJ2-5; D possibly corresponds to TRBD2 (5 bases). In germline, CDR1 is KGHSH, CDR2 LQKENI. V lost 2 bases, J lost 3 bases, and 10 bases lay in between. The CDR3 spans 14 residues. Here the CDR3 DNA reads TGTGCCAGCTCACCAGGGCGGGTTGAAGAGACCCAGTACTTC. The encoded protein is CASSPGRVEETQYF.

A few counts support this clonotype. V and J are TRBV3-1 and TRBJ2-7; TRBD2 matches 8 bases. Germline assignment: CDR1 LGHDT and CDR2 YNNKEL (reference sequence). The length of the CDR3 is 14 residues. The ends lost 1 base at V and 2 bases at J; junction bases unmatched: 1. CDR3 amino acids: CASSQGTSPYEQYF. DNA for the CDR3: TGTGCCAGCAGCCAAGGGACTAGCCCCTACGAGCAGTACTTC.

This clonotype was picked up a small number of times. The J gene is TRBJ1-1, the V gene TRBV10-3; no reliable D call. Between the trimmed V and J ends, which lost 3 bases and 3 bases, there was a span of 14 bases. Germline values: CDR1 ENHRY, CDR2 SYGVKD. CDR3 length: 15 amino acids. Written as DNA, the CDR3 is TGTGCCATCAGTGATCGAAGCCTGAGGGACACTGAAGCTTTCTTT. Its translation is CAISDRSLRDTEAFF.

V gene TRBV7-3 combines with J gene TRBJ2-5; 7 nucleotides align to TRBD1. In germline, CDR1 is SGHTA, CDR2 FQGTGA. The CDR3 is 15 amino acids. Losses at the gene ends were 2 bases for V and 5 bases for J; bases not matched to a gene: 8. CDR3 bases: TGTGCCAGCAGCTTAGGGAGCGGACAGGCGGAGACCCAGTACTTC. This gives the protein CASSLGSGQAETQYF. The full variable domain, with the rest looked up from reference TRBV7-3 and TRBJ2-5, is GAGVSQTPSNKVTEKGKYVELRCDPISGHTALYWYRQSLGQGPEFLIYFQGTGAADDSGLPNDRFFAVRPEGSVSTLKIQRTERGDSAVYLCASSLGSGQAETQYFGPGTRLLVL.

CDR3 nucleotide sequence: TGCAGTGCTAAAGGGACAGGGGATTTTGAAAAACTGTTTTTT. Translating it yields CSAKGTGDFEKLFF. This sequence joins TRBV20-1 and TRBJ1-4; TRBD1 agrees at 10 bases. The trim removed 4 bases at V and 7 bases at J, leaving 6 bases unmatched. The germline CDR1 and CDR2 sequences are DFQATT and SNEGSKA (reference sequence). The CDR3 is made up of 14 amino acids.

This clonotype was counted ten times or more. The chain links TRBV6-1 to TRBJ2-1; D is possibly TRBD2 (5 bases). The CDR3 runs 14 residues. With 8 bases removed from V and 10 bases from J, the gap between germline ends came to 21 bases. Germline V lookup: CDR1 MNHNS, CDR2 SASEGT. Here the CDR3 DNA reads TGTGCCAGCGAGGTTACCATCACTGGAGGCGAGCAGTTCTTC. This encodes CASEVTITGGEQFF.

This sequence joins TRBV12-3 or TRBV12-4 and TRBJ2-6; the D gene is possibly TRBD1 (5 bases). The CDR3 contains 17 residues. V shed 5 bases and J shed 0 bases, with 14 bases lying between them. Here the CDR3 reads CASSPDSYFSGANVLTF. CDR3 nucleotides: TGTGCCAGCAGTCCAGACAGTTATTTCTCTGGGGCCAACGTCCTGACTTTC.

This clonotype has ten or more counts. CDR3 protein: CASGLPRYRAGSSYEQYF. In DNA form, the CDR3 reads TGTGCTAGTGGTTTGCCCCGGTACCGAGCGGGGAGCTCCTACGAGCAGTACTTC. The J gene is TRBJ2-7, the V gene TRBV12-5; TRBD2 matches 7 bases. Germline assignment: CDR1 LGHNT and CDR2 FRNRAP. The ends lost 2 bases at V and 0 bases at J; junction bases unmatched: 13. This CDR3 has 18 amino acids.

CDR3 sequence reads: CASAPTSGYYEQYF. The CDR3 bases are TGCGCCAGCGCCCCGACTAGCGGATACTACGAGCAGTACTTC. The V and J genes are TRBV5-1 and TRBJ2-7; 9 bases match TRBD2. Germline lookup yields CDR1 SGHRS and CDR2 YFSETQ. V was pared by 7 bases and J by 3 bases, with 8 bases of the junction left unmatched. The CDR3 consists of 14 residues. Combining the CDR3 with reference TRBV5-1 and TRBJ2-7 gives the whole variable domain KAGVTQTPRYLIKTRGQQVTLSCSPISGHRSVSWYQQTPGQGLQFLFEYFSETQRNKGNFPGRFSGRQFSNSRSEMNVSTLELGDSALYLCASAPTSGYYEQYFGPGTRLTVT.

CDR3 nucleotides: TGTGCCAGCATGCAGCCCGGTACGTCAGATACGCAGTATTTT. Its protein product is CASMQPGTSDTQYF. The chain has TRBV25-1 and TRBJ2-3; D is uncertain. This CDR3 region has 14 residues. Germline CDR1 and CDR2: MGHDK and SYGVNS. Between the trimmed V and J ends, which lost 7 bases and 4 bases, there was a span of 15 bases.

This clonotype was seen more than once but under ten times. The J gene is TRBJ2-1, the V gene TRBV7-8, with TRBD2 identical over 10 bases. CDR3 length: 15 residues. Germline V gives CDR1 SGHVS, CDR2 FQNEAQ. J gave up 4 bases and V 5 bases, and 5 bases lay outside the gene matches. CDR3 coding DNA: TGTGCCAGCAGCACTAGCGGGACTAGGTACAATGAGCAGTTCTTC. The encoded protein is CASSTSGTRYNEQFF.

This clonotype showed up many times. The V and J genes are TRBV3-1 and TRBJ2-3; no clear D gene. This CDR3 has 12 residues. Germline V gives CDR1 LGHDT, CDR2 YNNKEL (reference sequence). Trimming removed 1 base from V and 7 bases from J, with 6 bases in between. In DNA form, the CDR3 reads TGTGCCAGCAGCCAAGGACCCCATACGCAGTATTTT. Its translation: CASSQGPHTQYF.

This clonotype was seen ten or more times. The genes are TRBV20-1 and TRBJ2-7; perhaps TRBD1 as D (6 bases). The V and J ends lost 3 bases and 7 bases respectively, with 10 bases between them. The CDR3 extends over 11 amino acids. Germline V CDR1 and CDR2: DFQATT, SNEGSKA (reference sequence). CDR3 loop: CSARGAAEQYF. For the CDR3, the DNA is TGCAGTGCTAGGGGGGCAGCAGAGCAGTACTTC.

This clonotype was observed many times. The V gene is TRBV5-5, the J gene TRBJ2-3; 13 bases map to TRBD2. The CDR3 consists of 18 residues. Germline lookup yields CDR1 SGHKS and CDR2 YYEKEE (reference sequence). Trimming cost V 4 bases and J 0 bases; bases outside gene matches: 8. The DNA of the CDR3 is TGTGCCAGCAGCCCCGGACTAGCGGGAGAAGGGAGCACAGATACGCAGTATTTT. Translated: CASSPGLAGEGSTDTQYF.

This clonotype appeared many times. The CDR3 loop is CASSLALAGTYNEQFF. The CDR3 DNA is TGTGCCAGCAGCTTAGCACTAGCGGGAACCTACAATGAGCAGTTCTTC. The J gene is TRBJ2-1, the V gene TRBV7-9, with 10 bases lining up with TRBD2. Germline CDR1 SEHNR, CDR2 FQNEAQ (reference sequence). CDR3 length: 16 residues. V lost 0 bases to trimming and J lost 2 bases; unmatched junction nucleotides: 1.

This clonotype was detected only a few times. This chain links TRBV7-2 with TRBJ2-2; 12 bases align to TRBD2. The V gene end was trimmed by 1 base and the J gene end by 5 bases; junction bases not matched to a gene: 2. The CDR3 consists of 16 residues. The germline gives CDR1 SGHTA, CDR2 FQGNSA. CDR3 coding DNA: TGTGCCAGCAGCTTAGGACTAGCGGGGGTTACCGGGGAGCTGTTTTTT. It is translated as CASSLGLAGVTGELFF.

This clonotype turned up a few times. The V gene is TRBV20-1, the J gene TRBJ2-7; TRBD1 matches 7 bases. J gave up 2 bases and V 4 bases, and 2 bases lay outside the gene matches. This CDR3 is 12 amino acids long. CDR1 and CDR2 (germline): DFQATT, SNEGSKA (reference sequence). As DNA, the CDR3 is TGCAGTGCTAAGGGACAGACCTACGAGCAGTACTTC. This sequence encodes CSAKGQTYEQYF.

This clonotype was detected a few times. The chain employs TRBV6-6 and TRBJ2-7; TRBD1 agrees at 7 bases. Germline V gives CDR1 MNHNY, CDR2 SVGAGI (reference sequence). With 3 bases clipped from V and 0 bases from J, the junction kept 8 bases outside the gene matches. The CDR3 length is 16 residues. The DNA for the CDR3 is TGTGCCAGCAGTTATCCCCGGGACAGATTCTCCTACGAGCAGTACTTC. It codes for CASSYPRDRFSYEQYF.

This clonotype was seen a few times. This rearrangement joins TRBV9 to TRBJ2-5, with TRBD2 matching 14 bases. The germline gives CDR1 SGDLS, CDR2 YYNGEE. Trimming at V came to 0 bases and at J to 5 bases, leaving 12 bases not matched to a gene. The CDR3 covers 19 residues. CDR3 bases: TGTGCCAGCAGCGTAGCGAGTGGGACTAGCGGGAGTATGCTTGAGACCCAGTACTTC. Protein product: CASSVASGTSGSMLETQYF.

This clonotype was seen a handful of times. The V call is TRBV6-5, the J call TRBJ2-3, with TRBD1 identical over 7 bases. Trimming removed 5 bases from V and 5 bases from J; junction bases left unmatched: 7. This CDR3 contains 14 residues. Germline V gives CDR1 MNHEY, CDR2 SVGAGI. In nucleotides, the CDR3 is TGTGCCAGCAGTACGCGACAGGGTGAAGATACGCAGTATTTT. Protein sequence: CASSTRQGEDTQYF.

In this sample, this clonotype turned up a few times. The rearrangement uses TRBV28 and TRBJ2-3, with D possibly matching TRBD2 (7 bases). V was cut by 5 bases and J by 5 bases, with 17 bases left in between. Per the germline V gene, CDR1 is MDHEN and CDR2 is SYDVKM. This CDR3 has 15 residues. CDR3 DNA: TGTGCCAGCAGTCTCAAGGCGGGGGCTTTAGATACGCAGTATTTT. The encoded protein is CASSLKAGALDTQYF.

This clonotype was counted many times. The CDR3: CSAPGRGNGNEQFF. CDR3 nucleotide sequence: TGCAGTGCCCCAGGGCGGGGCAACGGCAATGAGCAGTTCTTC. The rearrangement links TRBV20-1 to TRBJ2-1; TRBD2 might be the D (6 bases). Trimming shortened V by 6 bases and J by 6 bases, and 18 bases separated the two germline ends. Germline CDR1 is DFQATT and CDR2 is SNEGSKA (reference sequence). This CDR3 comprises 14 residues.

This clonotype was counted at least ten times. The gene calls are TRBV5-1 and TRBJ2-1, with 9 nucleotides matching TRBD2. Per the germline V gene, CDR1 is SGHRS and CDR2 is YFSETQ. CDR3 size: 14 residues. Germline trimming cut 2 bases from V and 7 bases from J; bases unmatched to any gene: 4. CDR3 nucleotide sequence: TGCGCCAGCAGCTTAAGCGGGGGGCGGAATGAGCAGTTCTTC. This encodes CASSLSGGRNEQFF.

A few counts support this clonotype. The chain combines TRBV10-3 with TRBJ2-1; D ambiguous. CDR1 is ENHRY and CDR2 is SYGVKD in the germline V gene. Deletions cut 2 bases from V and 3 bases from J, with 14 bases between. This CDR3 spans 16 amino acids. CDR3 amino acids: CAISERLLANYNEQFF. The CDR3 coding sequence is TGTGCCATCAGTGAGAGGCTTCTCGCCAACTACAATGAGCAGTTCTTC.

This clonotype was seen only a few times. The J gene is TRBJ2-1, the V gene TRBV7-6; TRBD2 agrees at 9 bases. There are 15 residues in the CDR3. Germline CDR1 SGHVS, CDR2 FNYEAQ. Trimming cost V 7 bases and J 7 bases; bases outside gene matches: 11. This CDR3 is CASNPGTSTLNEQFF. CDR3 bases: TGTGCCAGCAACCCCGGGACTAGCACCCTTAATGAGCAGTTCTTC. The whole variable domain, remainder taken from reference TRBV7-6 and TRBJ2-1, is GAGVSQSPRYKVTKRGQDVALRCDPISGHVSLYWYRQALGQGPEFLTYFNYEAQQDKSGLPNDRFSAERPEGSISTLTIQRTEQRDSAMYRCASNPGTSTLNEQFFGPGTRLTVL.

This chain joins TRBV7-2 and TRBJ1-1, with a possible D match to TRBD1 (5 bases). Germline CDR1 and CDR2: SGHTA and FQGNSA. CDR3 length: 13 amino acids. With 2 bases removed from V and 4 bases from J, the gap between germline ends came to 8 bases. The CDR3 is CASSLRRGTEAFF. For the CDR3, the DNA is TGTGCCAGCAGCTTACGTAGGGGCACTGAAGCTTTCTTT.

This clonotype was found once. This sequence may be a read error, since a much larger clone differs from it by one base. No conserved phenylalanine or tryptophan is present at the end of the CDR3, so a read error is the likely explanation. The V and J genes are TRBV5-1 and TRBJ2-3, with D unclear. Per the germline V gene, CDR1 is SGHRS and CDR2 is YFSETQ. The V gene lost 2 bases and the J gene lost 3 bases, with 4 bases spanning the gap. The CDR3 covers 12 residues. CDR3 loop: CASSFLTDTQYI. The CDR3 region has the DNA TGCGCCAGCAGCTTCTTAACAGATACGCAGTATATT.

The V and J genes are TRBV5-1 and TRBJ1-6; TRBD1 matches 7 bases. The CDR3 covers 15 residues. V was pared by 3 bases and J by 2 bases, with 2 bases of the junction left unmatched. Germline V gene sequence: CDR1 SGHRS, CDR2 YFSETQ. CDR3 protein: CASSYRGTYNSPLHF. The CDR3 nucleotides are TGCGCCAGCAGCTACAGGGGCACCTATAATTCACCCCTCCACTTT.

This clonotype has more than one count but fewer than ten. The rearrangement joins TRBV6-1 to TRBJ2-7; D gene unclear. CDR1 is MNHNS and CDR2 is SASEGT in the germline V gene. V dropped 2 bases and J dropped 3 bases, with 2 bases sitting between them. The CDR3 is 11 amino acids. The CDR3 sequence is CASSEFYEQYF. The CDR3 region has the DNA TGTGCCAGCAGTGAATTCTACGAGCAGTACTTC.